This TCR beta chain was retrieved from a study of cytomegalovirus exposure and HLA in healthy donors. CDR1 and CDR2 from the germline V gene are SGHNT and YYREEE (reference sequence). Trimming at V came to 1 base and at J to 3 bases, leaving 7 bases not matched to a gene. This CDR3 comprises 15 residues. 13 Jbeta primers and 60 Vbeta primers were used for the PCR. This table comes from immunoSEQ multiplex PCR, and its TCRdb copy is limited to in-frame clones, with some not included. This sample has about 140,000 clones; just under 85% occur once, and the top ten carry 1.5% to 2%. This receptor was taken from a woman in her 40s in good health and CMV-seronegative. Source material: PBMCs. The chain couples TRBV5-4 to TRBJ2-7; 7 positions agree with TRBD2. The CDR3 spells CASSLNGGGYYEQYF. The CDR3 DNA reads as TGTGCCAGCAGCTTGAATGGCGGGGGTTACTACGAGCAGTACTTC.